The 3 T cell receptor beta chains below were found in one sample sequenced in a study of blood T cell repertoires in COVID-19. Using immunoSEQ multiplex PCR, the repertoire was profiled, and TCRdb retains in-frame clones only, with some absent. This table holds 250,000 to 350,000 clones, around 88% found once. Source material: peripheral blood. Receptors originate from a woman in her forties or fifties with acute or convalescent COVID-19.

The genes are TRBV19 and TRBJ1-5; 10 nucleotides line up with TRBD1. CDR1 is LNHDA, CDR2 SQIVND, per germline (reference sequence). The ends lost 3 bases at V and 6 bases at J; junction bases unmatched: 5. The CDR3 consists of 15 residues. CDR3 residues: CASSIQGQGIQPQHF. The CDR3 DNA sequence: TGTGCCAGTAGTATTCAGGGACAGGGGATTCAGCCCCAGCATTTT.

The chain joins TRBV11-2 to TRBJ1-5, with D possibly TRBD1 on 5 matching bases. Trimming pared 1 base from V and 12 bases from J, leaving 10 bases between. The CDR3 consists of 12 residues. Germline V CDR1 and CDR2: SGHAT, FQNNGV. The DNA of the CDR3 is TGTGCCAGCAGCTTAGGGAACGGACACCAGCATTTT. It codes for CASSLGNGHQHF. Drawing the rest from reference TRBV11-2 and TRBJ1-5, the complete variable domain is EAGVAQSPRYKIIEKRQSVAFWCNPISGHATLYWYQQILGQGPKLLIQFQNNGVVDDSQLPKDRFSAERLKGVDSTLKIQPAKLEDSAVYLCASSLGNGHQHFGDGTRLSIL.

The rearrangement uses TRBV14 and TRBJ2-5; the D gene is possibly TRBD2 (5 bases). CDR3 size: 15 residues. V lost 1 base, J lost 5 bases, and 14 bases lay in between. Germline values: CDR1 SGHDN, CDR2 FVKESK. This chain's CDR3 is CASSQGPGLEETQYF. The CDR3 DNA sequence: TGTGCCAGCAGCCAAGGCCCGGGGTTGGAGGAGACCCAGTACTTC.